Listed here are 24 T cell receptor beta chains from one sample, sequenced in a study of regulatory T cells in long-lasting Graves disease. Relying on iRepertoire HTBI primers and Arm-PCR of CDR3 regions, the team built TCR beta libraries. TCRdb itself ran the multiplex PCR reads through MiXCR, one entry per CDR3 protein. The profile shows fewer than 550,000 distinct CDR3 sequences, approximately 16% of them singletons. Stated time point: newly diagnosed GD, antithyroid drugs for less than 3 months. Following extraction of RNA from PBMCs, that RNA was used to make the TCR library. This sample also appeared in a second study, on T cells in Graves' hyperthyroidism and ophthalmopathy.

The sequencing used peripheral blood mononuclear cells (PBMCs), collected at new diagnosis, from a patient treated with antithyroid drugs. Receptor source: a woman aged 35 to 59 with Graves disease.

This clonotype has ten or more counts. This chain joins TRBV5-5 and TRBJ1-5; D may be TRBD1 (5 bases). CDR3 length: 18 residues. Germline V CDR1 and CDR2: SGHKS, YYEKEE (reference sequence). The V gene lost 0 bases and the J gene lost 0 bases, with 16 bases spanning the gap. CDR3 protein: CASSLGGVSWNSNQPQHF. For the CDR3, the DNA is TGTGCCAGCAGCTTGGGGGGCGTGAGTTGGAATAGCAATCAGCCCCAGCATTTT.

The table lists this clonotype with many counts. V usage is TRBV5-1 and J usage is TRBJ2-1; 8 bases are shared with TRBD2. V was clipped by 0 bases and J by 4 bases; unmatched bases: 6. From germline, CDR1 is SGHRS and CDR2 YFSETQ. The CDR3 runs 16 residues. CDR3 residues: CASSLDGGAGYNEQFF. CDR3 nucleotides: TGCGCCAGCAGCTTGGACGGGGGGGCTGGGTACAATGAGCAGTTCTTC.

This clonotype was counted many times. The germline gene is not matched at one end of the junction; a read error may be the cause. CDR3 nucleotide sequence: TGTGCCAGCAGCCCCCCCCTGGCCTCCGCCTTC. Residues: CASSPPLASAF. V usage is TRBV7-2 and J usage is TRBJ1-2; D is unclear. This CDR3 has 11 amino acids. Germline V gene sequence: CDR1 SGHTA, CDR2 FQGNSA.

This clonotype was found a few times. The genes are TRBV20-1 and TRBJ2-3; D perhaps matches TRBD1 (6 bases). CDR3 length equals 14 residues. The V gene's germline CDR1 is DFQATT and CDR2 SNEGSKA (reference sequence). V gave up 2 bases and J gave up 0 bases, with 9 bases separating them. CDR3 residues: CSARWTDSTDTQYF. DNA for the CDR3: TGCAGTGCTAGATGGACAGATAGCACAGATACGCAGTATTTT.

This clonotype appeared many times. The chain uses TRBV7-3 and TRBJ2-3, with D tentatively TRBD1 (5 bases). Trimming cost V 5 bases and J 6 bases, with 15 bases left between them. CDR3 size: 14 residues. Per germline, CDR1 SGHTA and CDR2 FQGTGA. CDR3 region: CASSPMSRGDTQYF. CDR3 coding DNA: TGTGCCAGCAGCCCGATGTCAAGGGGCGATACGCAGTATTTT.

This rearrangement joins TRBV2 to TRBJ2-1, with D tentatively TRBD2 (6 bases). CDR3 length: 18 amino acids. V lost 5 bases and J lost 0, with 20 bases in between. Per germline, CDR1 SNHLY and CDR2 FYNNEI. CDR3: CASSRPRDSGRSYNEQFF. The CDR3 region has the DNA TGTGCCAGCAGTCGGCCCCGGGATAGCGGACGCTCCTACAATGAGCAGTTCTTC.

The CDR3 sequence is CASSLWGGGVTDTQYF. CDR3 DNA: TGTGCCAGCAGCTTATGGGGTGGGGGAGTAACAGATACGCAGTATTTT. The chain employs TRBV7-6 and TRBJ2-3; D possibly matches TRBD1 or TRBD2 (5 bases each). Germline V gene sequence: CDR1 SGHVS, CDR2 FNYEAQ. The CDR3 contains 16 residues. Trimming pared 2 bases from V and 3 bases from J, leaving 15 bases between.

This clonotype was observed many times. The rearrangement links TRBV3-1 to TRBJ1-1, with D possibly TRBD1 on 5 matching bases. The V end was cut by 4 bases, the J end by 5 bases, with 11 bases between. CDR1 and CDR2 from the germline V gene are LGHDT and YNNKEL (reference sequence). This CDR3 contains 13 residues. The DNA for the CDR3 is TGTGCCAGCAGCCCGGGGGGATGGACTGAAGCTTTCTTT. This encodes CASSPGGWTEAFF. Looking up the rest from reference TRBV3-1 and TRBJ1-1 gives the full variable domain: DTAVSQTPKYLVTQMGNDKSIKCEQNLGHDTMYWYKQDSKKFLKIMFSYNNKELIINETVPNRFSPKSPDKAHLNLHINSLELGDSAVYFCASSPGGWTEAFFGQGTRLTVV.

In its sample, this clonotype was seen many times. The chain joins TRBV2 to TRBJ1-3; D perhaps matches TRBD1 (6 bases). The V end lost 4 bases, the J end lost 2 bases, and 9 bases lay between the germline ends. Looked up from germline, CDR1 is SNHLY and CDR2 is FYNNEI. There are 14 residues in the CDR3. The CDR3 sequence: CASSVQGTGNTIYF. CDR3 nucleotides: TGTGCCAGCAGTGTACAGGGAACTGGAAACACCATATATTTT.

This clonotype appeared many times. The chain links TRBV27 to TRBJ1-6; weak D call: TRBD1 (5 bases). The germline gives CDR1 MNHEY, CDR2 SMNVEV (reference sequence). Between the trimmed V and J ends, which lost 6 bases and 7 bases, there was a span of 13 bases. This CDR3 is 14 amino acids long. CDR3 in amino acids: CASRGLAGNSPLHF. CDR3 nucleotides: TGTGCCAGCAGGGGACTCGCGGGAAATTCACCCCTCCACTTT.

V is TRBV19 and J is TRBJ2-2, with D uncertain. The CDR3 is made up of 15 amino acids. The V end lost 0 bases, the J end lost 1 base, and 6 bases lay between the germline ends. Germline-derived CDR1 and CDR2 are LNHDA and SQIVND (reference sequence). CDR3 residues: CASSIEAGNTGELFF. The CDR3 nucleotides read TGTGCCAGTAGTATAGAAGCAGGGAACACCGGGGAGCTGTTTTTT.

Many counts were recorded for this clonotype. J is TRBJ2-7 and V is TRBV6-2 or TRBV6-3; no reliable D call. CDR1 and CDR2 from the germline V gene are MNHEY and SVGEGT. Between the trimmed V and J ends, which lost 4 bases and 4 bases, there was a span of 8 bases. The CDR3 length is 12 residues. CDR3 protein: CASSSIGYEQYF. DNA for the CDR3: TGTGCCAGCAGTTCAATCGGGTACGAGCAGTACTTC.

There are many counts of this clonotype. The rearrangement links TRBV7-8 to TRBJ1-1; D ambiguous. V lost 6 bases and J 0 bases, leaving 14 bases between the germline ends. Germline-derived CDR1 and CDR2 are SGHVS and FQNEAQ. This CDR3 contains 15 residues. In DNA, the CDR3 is TGTGCCAGCAGAAAACGTTTGCCTATGAACACTGAAGCTTTCTTT. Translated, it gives CASRKRLPMNTEAFF.

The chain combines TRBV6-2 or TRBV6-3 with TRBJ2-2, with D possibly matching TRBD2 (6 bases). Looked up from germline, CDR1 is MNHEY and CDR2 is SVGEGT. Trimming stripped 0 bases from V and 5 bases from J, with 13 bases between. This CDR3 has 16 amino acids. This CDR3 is CASSYSPAAGTGELFF. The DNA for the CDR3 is TGTGCCAGCAGTTACTCGCCAGCCGCGGGGACCGGGGAGCTGTTTTTT.

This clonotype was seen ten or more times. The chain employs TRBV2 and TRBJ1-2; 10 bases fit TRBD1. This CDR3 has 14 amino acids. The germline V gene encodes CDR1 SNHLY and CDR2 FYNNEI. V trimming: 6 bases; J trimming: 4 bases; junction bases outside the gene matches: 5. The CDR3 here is CASRGQGTFYGYTF. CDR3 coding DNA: TGTGCCAGCAGGGGACAGGGGACTTTCTATGGCTACACCTTC.

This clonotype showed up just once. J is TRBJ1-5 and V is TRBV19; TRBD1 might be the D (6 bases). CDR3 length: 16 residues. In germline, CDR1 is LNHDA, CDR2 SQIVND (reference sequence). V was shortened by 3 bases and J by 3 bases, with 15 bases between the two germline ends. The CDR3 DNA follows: TGTGCCAGTAGTATGGATAACGGACAGACCAATCAGCCCCAGCATTTT. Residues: CASSMDNGQTNQPQHF.

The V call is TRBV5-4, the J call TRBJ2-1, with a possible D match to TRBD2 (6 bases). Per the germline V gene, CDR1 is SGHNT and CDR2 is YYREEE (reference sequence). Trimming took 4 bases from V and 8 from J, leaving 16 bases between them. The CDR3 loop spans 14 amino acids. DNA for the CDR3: TGTGCCAGCAGCCCGGGGGAAGGAGGCGATGAGCAGTTCTTC. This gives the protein CASSPGEGGDEQFF.

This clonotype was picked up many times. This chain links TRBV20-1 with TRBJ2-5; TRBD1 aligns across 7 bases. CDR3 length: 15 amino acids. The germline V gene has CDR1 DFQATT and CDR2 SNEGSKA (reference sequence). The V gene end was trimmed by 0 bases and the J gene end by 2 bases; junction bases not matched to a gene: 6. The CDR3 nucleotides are TGCAGTGCTAGAGATGGGACAGAGATACAAGAGACCCAGTACTTC. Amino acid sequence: CSARDGTEIQETQYF.

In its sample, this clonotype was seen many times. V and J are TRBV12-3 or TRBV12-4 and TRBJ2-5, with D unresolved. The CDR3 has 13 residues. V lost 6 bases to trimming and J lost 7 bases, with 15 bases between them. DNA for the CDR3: TGTGCCAGCAGCCGCTACCTAGATGGGACCCAGTACTTC. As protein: CASSRYLDGTQYF.

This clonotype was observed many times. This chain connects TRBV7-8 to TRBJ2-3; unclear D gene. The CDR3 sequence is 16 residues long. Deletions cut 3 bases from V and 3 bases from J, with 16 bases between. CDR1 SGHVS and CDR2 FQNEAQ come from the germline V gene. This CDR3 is CASSFTIRLGTDTQYF. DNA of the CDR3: TGTGCCAGCAGCTTTACAATACGACTGGGGACAGATACGCAGTATTTT.

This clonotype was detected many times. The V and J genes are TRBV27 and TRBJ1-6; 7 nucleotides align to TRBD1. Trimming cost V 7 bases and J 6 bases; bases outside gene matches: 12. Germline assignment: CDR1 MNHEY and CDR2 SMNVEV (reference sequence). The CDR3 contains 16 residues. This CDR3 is CASIPGGALGNSPLHF. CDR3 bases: TGTGCCAGCATTCCAGGGGGAGCCCTTGGTAATTCACCCCTCCACTTT.

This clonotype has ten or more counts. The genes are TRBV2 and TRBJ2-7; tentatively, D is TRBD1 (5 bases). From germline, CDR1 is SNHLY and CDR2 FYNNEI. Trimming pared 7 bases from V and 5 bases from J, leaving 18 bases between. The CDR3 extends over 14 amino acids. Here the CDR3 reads CASTPQDPPHEQYF. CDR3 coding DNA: TGTGCCAGCACCCCACAGGATCCTCCGCACGAGCAGTACTTC.

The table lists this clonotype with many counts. CDR3 sequence reads: CAWSGGRRNEQFF. CDR3 coding DNA: TGTGCCTGGAGTGGAGGTAGAAGGAATGAGCAGTTCTTC. This chain joins TRBV30 and TRBJ2-1; no clear D gene. This CDR3 contains 13 residues. Trimming pared 1 base from V and 7 bases from J, leaving 11 bases between. The V gene's germline CDR1 is GTSNPN and CDR2 SVGIG (reference sequence).

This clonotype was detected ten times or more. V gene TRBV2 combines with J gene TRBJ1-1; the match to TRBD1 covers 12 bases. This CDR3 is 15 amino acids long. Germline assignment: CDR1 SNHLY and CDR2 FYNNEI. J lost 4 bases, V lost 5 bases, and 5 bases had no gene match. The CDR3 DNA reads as TGTGCCAGCAGTTTGGGACAGGGGGCGACCACTGAAGCTTTCTTT. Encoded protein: CASSLGQGATTEAFF.